The 20 T cell receptor beta chains in this list originate from one sample, sequenced in a study of CD8 T cells in ankylosing spondylitis. TCRdb re-analysed the 5' RACE reads in MiXCR, keeping a single row per CDR3 protein. The sample includes 300,000 to 400,000 distinct CDR3 sequences, 20% seen only once; the top ten take roughly 14%. The sample comprised blood, either unsorted or a sorted T cell fraction (not recorded which). Receptors were obtained from a male donor with ankylosing spondylitis or in good health (not recorded which).

This clonotype was seen more than once but under ten times. This chain joins TRBV11-2 and TRBJ2-7; D possibly matches TRBD1 or TRBD2 (5 bases each). Germline V gives CDR1 SGHAT, CDR2 FQNNGV. Trimming removed 1 base from V and 0 bases from J, with 13 bases in between. The CDR3 loop spans 16 amino acids. Written as DNA, the CDR3 is TGTGCCAGCAGCTTAGTAGTCAGGGAGAGCTCCTACGAGCAGTACTTC. Translating gives CASSLVVRESSYEQYF.

The rearrangement uses TRBV5-6 and TRBJ2-1; D is possibly TRBD1 (6 bases). The CDR3 contains 13 residues. Trimming removed 3 bases at V and 9 bases at J, with 13 bases between. Germline lookup yields CDR1 SGHDT and CDR2 YYEEEE. CDR3 DNA: TGTGCCAGCAGCTCTGGACAGAGGCGTGAGCAGTTCTTC. This codes for CASSSGQRREQFF.

This clonotype was observed a handful of times. The genes are TRBV5-1 and TRBJ1-4; tentatively, D is TRBD1 (5 bases). This CDR3 has 12 amino acids. The V end lost 9 bases, the J end lost 6 bases, and 12 bases lay between the germline ends. Germline V gives CDR1 SGHRS, CDR2 YFSETQ. The CDR3 coding sequence is TGCGCCACAAGGACAAGGGATGAAAAACTGTTTTTT. Translated: CATRTRDEKLFF.

J is TRBJ2-7 and V is TRBV7-2; 11 bases line up with TRBD1. Per germline, CDR1 SGHTA and CDR2 FQGNSA. V dropped 5 bases and J dropped 6; count of bases not matched to a gene: 6. The CDR3 is 14 residues long. The CDR3 region has the DNA TGTGCCAGCAGCCCACTGGGGACAGGGGGCGAGCAGTACTTC. As protein: CASSPLGTGGEQYF.

This clonotype appeared a few times. The rearrangement links TRBV5-1 to TRBJ2-1; no reliable D call. The CDR3 has 11 residues. V dropped 6 bases and J dropped 9 bases, with 10 bases sitting between them. Germline-derived CDR1 and CDR2 are SGHRS and YFSETQ. The CDR3 sequence: CASILGSEQFF. The CDR3 DNA sequence: TGCGCCAGCATACTGGGAAGTGAGCAGTTCTTC.

The V call is TRBV9, the J call TRBJ1-1, with 8 bases lining up with TRBD1. CDR1 is SGDLS, CDR2 YYNGEE, per germline. Trimming took 2 bases from V and 1 from J; bases not matched to a gene: 10. The CDR3 consists of 17 residues. The CDR3 DNA follows: TGTGCCAGCAGCGTCGGACAGGGTGCGATCCAGAACACTGAAGCTTTCTTT. Translating gives CASSVGQGAIQNTEAFF.

The chain is built from TRBV27 and TRBJ2-3; 11 bases line up with TRBD2. This CDR3 has 14 amino acids. J gave up 5 bases and V 6 bases, and 4 bases lay outside the gene matches. CDR1 and CDR2 (germline): MNHEY, SMNVEV (reference sequence). CDR3 sequence: CASRTGTSGDTQYF. CDR3 nucleotide sequence: TGTGCCAGCAGGACCGGGACTAGCGGAGATACGCAGTATTTT.

The J gene is TRBJ2-2, the V gene TRBV9; 10 bases fit TRBD1. Germline trimming cut 4 bases from V and 3 bases from J; bases unmatched to any gene: 6. The CDR3 is 16 amino acids. The V gene's germline CDR1 is SGDLS and CDR2 YYNGEE. In DNA form, the CDR3 reads TGTGCCAGCAGCCAACCCGGGACAGGGGACACCGGGGAGCTGTTTTTT. Its translation is CASSQPGTGDTGELFF. The variable domain in full, completed from reference TRBV9 and TRBJ2-2, reads DSGVTQTPKHLITATGQRVTLRCSPRSGDLSVYWYQQSLDQGLQFLIQYYNGEERAKGNILERFSAQQFPDLHSELNLSSLELGDSALYFCASSQPGTGDTGELFFGEGSRLTVL.

The chain has TRBV6-1 and TRBJ2-5, with 11 positions matching TRBD2. Trimming at V came to 6 bases and at J to 1 base, leaving 4 bases not matched to a gene. The V gene's germline CDR1 is MNHNS and CDR2 SASEGT. CDR3 length equals 15 residues. CDR3 sequence: CASRTSGGIQETQYF. CDR3 DNA sequence: TGTGCCAGCAGAACTAGCGGGGGCATCCAAGAGACCCAGTACTTC.

This clonotype was seen a handful of times. V usage is TRBV7-9 and J usage is TRBJ1-1; the match to TRBD1 covers 7 bases. The CDR3 extends over 14 amino acids. Germline assignment: CDR1 SEHNR and CDR2 FQNEAQ (reference sequence). The trim removed 6 bases at V and 0 bases at J, leaving 4 bases unmatched. CDR3 loop: CASSQGGLNTEAFF. The CDR3 bases are TGTGCCAGCAGTCAGGGGGGTCTGAACACTGAAGCTTTCTTT.

This clonotype was found a few times. The J gene is TRBJ2-7, the V gene TRBV4-1, with a tentative D call TRBD1 (7 bases). Germline values: CDR1 MGHRA, CDR2 YSYEKL. The CDR3 extends over 15 amino acids. V lost 9 bases and J 0 bases, leaving 18 bases between the germline ends. CDR3 protein: CASRETRDSSYEQYF. DNA of the CDR3: TGCGCCAGTAGGGAGACGCGGGACAGCTCCTACGAGCAGTACTTC.

The V call is TRBV9, the J call TRBJ1-6; D is undetermined. In germline, CDR1 is SGDLS, CDR2 YYNGEE. The V gene lost 0 bases and the J gene lost 7 bases, with 11 bases spanning the gap. The CDR3 runs to 15 residues. The CDR3 sequence is CASSVGSGPNSPLHF. Written as DNA, the CDR3 is TGTGCCAGCAGCGTAGGAAGTGGGCCGAATTCACCCCTCCACTTT.

This clonotype turned up a few times. This chain joins TRBV13 and TRBJ2-7; D may be TRBD1 (6 bases). Looked up from germline, CDR1 is PRHDT and CDR2 is FYEKMQ (reference sequence). The CDR3 is made up of 13 amino acids. The V gene lost 5 bases and the J gene lost 7 bases, with 15 bases spanning the gap. CDR3 nucleotides: TGTGCCAGCAGCACTACAGGGAGCGGAGAGCAGTACTTC. As protein: CASSTTGSGEQYF.

J is TRBJ2-1 and V is TRBV10-3, with 8 bases identical to TRBD1. Germline CDR1 ENHRY, CDR2 SYGVKD. The V segment lost 6 bases and the J segment 6 bases; nucleotides outside the gene matches: 10. The CDR3 contains 15 residues. The CDR3 protein is CAISPTGEGINEQFF. CDR3 nucleotides: TGTGCCATCAGCCCGACAGGGGAAGGGATCAATGAGCAGTTCTTC.

This clonotype was detected many times. The genes are TRBV20-1 and TRBJ2-1; D tentatively reads TRBD1 or TRBD2 (8 bases each). The V and J ends lost 0 bases and 6 bases respectively, with 18 bases between them. Germline V CDR1 and CDR2: DFQATT, SNEGSKA (reference sequence). CDR3 length: 16 amino acids. CDR3 amino acids: CSARDRGGQASNEQFF. The CDR3 bases are TGCAGTGCTAGAGATCGGGGGGGACAGGCAAGCAATGAGCAGTTCTTC.

The CDR3 is CASQFYEQYF. The CDR3 region has the DNA TGTGCCAGCCAGTTCTACGAGCAGTACTTC. The genes are TRBV3-1 and TRBJ2-7; D not certain. CDR3 length: 10 residues. Germline lookup yields CDR1 LGHDT and CDR2 YNNKEL (reference sequence). V lost 8 bases to trimming and J lost 3 bases, with 5 bases between them.

The chain has TRBV7-9 and TRBJ2-4; D possibly corresponds to TRBD1 (5 bases). Germline V gene sequence: CDR1 SEHNR, CDR2 FQNEAQ (reference sequence). Trimming pared 7 bases from V and 0 bases from J, leaving 16 bases between. The CDR3 is 16 residues long. Here the CDR3 DNA reads TGTGCCAGCATTCCCCAGGGAATCCTAGCCAAAAACATTCAGTACTTC. This gives the protein CASIPQGILAKNIQYF.

V and J are TRBV7-8 and TRBJ1-5, with D unresolved. V was clipped by 0 bases and J by 1 base, with 10 bases between them. CDR1 is SGHVS, CDR2 FQNEAQ, per germline. The CDR3 sequence is 16 residues long. The CDR3 reads CASSLAWELSNQPQHF. The CDR3 nucleotides read TGTGCCAGCAGCTTAGCGTGGGAATTGAGCAATCAGCCCCAGCATTTT.

This chain uses TRBV18 with TRBJ2-3; D unclear. CDR1 is KGHSH and CDR2 is LQKENI in the germline V gene. The CDR3 contains 17 residues. The germline V and J ends were trimmed by 1 base and 4 bases, with 18 bases remaining between them. CDR3 bases: TGTGCCAGCTCACCACTTACTGCCCCCGGTCAGGCAGATACGCAGTATTTT. This sequence encodes CASSPLTAPGQADTQYF.

The chain carries TRBV2 and TRBJ2-4; the D is unclear. Germline V gives CDR1 SNHLY, CDR2 FYNNEI. Trimming took 8 bases from V and 1 from J, leaving 15 bases between them. The CDR3 is made up of 15 amino acids. CDR3 bases: TGTGCCAGCGGGCCCCTCGGTTTTGCCAAAAACATTCAGTACTTC. This gives the protein CASGPLGFAKNIQYF. The full variable domain, rest sourced from reference TRBV2 and TRBJ2-4, is EPEVTQTPSHQVTQMGQEVILRCVPISNHLYFYWYRQILGQKVEFLVSFYNNEISEKSEIFDDQFSVERPDGSNFTLKIRSTKLEDSAMYFCASGPLGFAKNIQYFGAGTRLSVL.